The clone carrying this T cell receptor beta chain was observed a handful of times. Its cognate antigen is unknown. This specimen belongs to a study of shared clonotypes between healthy human individuals. Study-level background: Aged between 18 and 49, the donors were two women and a few men. Per-donor plates numbered three CD4 naive, three CD4 memory, two CD8 naive and one CD8 memory.

General study points: Limited genetic and exposure-history diversity came from having few donors. Compared with clonotypes that all four donors shared, non-shared clonotypes had lower generation probabilities.

The CDR3 is 11 amino acids. Germline lookup yields CDR1 KGHSH and CDR2 LQKENI. V gave up 4 bases and J gave up 5 bases, with 3 bases separating them. Some clones are missing from TCRdb's copy, which holds only in-frame ones; the method was immunoSEQ multiplex PCR. Seen here are 640,000 or so clones, about two thirds observed once, and the top ten hold about 1.8%. The specimen sequenced was memory CD4+ T cells sorted from blood. Subset meaning: CD45RA-negative fraction. This clonotype originated in a woman aged 25 to 39 in good health. This sequence joins TRBV18 and TRBJ2-1; no clear D. The CDR3 nucleotides are TGTGCCAGCTCACTGGACAATGAGCAGTTCTTC. Its translation: CASSLDNEQFF. Using reference TRBV18 and TRBJ2-1 for the parts outside the CDR3, the full variable domain is NAGVMQNPRHLVRRRGQEARLRCSPMKGHSHVYWYRQLPEEGLKFMVYLQKENIIDESGMPKERFSAEFPKEGPSILRIQQVVRGDSAAYFCASSLDNEQFFGPGTRLTVL.